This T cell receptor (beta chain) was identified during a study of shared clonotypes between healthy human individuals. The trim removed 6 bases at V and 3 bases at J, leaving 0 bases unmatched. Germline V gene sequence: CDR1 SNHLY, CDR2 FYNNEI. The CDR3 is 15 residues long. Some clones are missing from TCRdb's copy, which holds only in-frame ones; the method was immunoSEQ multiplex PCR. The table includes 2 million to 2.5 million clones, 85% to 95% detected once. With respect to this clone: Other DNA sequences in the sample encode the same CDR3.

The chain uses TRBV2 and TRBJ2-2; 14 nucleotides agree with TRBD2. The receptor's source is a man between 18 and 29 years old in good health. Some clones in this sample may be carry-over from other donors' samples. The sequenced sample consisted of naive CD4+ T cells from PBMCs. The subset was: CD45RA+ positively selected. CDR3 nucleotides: TGTGCCAGCAGGGGACTAGCGGGGGACACCGGGGAGCTGTTTTTT. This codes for CASRGLAGDTGELFF.